Listed below are T cell receptor beta chains from one sample, sequenced in a study of OX40 agonist ivuxolimab in advanced cancers. Data came from immunoSEQ multiplex PCR; TCRdb stores just in-frame clones and leaves some out. The sample holds more than 50,000 clones, around 84% seen once. Sequencing was performed on CD4+ or CD8+ T cells sorted from blood, taken in a trial of the OX40 agonist ivuxolimab. The receptors were gathered from an adult with an advanced solid tumor such as melanoma, head and neck, liver or kidney cancer. Each CDR3 is given with its conserved first and last residue. The D gene is left open where the match is weak. Clone size is shown for a subset of rows, as once, few, many or a class of expanded clone.

clone_size | j_call | d_call | v_call | cdr3_nt | cdr3_aa
- | TRBJ2-1 | TRBD2 | TRBV5-4 | TGTGCCAGCAGCTTCATCAGCGGGAGGGCCCAGATCTACAATGAGCAGTTCTTC | CASSFISGRAQIYNEQFF
- | TRBJ1-4 | - | TRBV15 | TGTGCCACCAGCAGGGGGACGGAGGCGGGTGAAAAACTGTTTTTT | CATSRGTEAGEKLFF
- | TRBJ2-2 | TRBD1 | TRBV7-6 | TGTGCCAGCAGCTTAGTTCCAGGGGGCCCGGTCCGGGAGCTGTTTTTT | CASSLVPGGPVRELFF
- | TRBJ2-7 | TRBD2 | TRBV7-9 | TGTGCCAGCAGCTTAAGCGGGACCTCCTACGAGCAGTACTTC | CASSLSGTSYEQYF
- | TRBJ2-1 | - | TRBV6-5 | TGTGCCAGCAGAACTAGTCATTTAGCACATGAGCAGTTCTTC | CASRTSHLAHEQFF
- | TRBJ2-7 | TRBD1 | TRBV5-6 | TGTGCCAGCAGCTGGACGGGACAGGTATCCTACGAGCAGTACTTC | CASSWTGQVSYEQYF
few | TRBJ1-1 | TRBD1 | TRBV10-2 | TGCGCCAAAAGGGGGCCGGGGAACACTGAAGCTTTCTTT | CAKRGPGNTEAFF
- | TRBJ2-5 | TRBD2 | TRBV19 | TGTGCCAGTACGAGTCTAGCGGGAGAGACCCAGTACTTC | CASTSLAGETQYF
- | TRBJ2-6 | - | TRBV7-6 | TGTGCCAGCAGCTTGGGTTCTGGGGCCAACGTCCTGACTTTC | CASSLGSGANVLTF
- | TRBJ2-2 | TRBD2 | TRBV6-5 | TGTGCCAGCAGTTACTCGGGACTAGCGGACACCGGGGAGCTGTTTTTT | CASSYSGLADTGELFF
- | TRBJ2-4 | TRBD1 | TRBV19 | TGTGCCAGCAGGGGCAGGGGGATACTAGCCAAAAACATTCAGTACTTC | CASRGRGILAKNIQYF
- | TRBJ2-5 | - | TRBV6-6 | TGTGCCAGCAGTGACGGGCTAAAATGGGCCCAGTACTTC | CASSDGLKWAQYF
once | TRBJ2-1 | - | TRBV9 | TGTGCCAGCAGCGAACCTTCCGATGAGCAGTTCTTC | CASSEPSDEQFF
- | TRBJ1-3 | - | TRBV5-4 | TGTGCCAGCAGCCCGCGGACACCTGGAAACACCATATATTTT | CASSPRTPGNTIYF
- | TRBJ2-2 | TRBD2 | TRBV28 | TGTGCCAGCAACGGACTAGCGGGAGGAACCGGGGAGCTGTTTTTT | CASNGLAGGTGELFF
- | TRBJ2-7 | - | TRBV30 | TGTGCCTGGGGAGGACCCTTCGAGCAGTACTTC | CAWGGPFEQYF
once | TRBJ2-7 | TRBD2 | TRBV6-5 | TGTGCCAGCAGTGCGACTAGCGGGAGATACGAGCAGTACTTC | CASSATSGRYEQYF
- | TRBJ2-7 | - | TRBV19 | TGTGCCAGTAGTCCCCCAGGGGTTTTGTCCTACGAGCAGTACTTC | CASSPPGVLSYEQYF
few | TRBJ2-5 | - | TRBV6-1 | TGTGCCAGCAGTGAAGGGGATACGGGGGCCCAGTACTTC | CASSEGDTGAQYF
few | TRBJ2-1 | - | TRBV6-5 | TGTGCCAGCAGTAAGAGTCCTTACAATGAGCAGTTCTTC | CASSKSPYNEQFF
- | TRBJ2-1 | TRBD2 | TRBV19 | TGTGCCAGTAGTTGGGGACTAGCGGGAGGTGAGCAGTTCTTC | CASSWGLAGGEQFF
- | TRBJ2-7 | - | TRBV19 | TGTGCCAGTAGTATCGACAGACTCTACGAGCAGTACTTC | CASSIDRLYEQYF
- | TRBJ2-3 | - | TRBV5-6 | TGTGCCAGCAGCTTGGGCCGATCCGGGGATACGCAGTATTTT | CASSLGRSGDTQYF
- | TRBJ2-1 | TRBD2 | TRBV4-3 | TGCGCCAGCAGCCAAGACCCCTTAGTTCTAGCGGGGAGGATTGGTGAGCAGTTCTTC | CASSQDPLVLAGRIGEQFF
- | TRBJ2-1 | - | TRBV18 | TGTGCCAGCTCACCCAATGCGGAGGAGAATGAGCAGTTCTTC | CASSPNAEENEQFF
- | TRBJ2-3 | - | TRBV6-5 | TGTGCCAGCAGTATAATAAGGAGCGATACGCAGTATTTT | CASSIIRSDTQYF
once | TRBJ1-1 | - | TRBV9 | TGTGCCAGCAGCCCACCGGATGGGGATGGCTCTGAAGCTTTCTTT | CASSPPDGDGSEAFF
once | TRBJ2-2 | - | TRBV6-5 | TGTGCCAGCAGTTACGCAAGAAGCCAGCCAACCGGGGAGCTGTTTTTT | CASSYARSQPTGELFF
- | TRBJ1-5 | - | TRBV5-1 | TGCGCCAGCAGCCCTGGGACCTTTAGCAATCAGCCCCAGCATTTT | CASSPGTFSNQPQHF
- | TRBJ1-2 | TRBD1 | TRBV5-1 | TGCGCCAGCAGCTCCACAGGGGGCCTTAACTATGGCTACACCTTC | CASSSTGGLNYGYTF
- | TRBJ2-1 | - | TRBV6-6 | TGTGCCAGCAGTTACTCGAAAGAGCAGTTCTTC | CASSYSKEQFF
- | TRBJ2-6 | TRBD1 | TRBV18 | TGTGCCAGCTCACCCTCCGGACAGGGCACCTCTGGGGCCAACGTCCTGACTTTC | CASSPSGQGTSGANVLTF
- | TRBJ2-3 | TRBD2 | TRBV10-3 | TGTGCCATCACCCGGGGAGGGAGCACAGATACGCAGTATTTT | CAITRGGSTDTQYF
- | TRBJ1-5 | - | TRBV6-6 | TGTGCCAGCAGTTGGACGGTGAAGAATCAGCCCCAGCATTTT | CASSWTVKNQPQHF
hyperexpanded | TRBJ1-4 | TRBD1 | TRBV7-2 | TGTGCCAGCAGCTTAGCGATAGGACAGGGACAATCGGTGTTTTTT | CASSLAIGQGQSVFF
- | TRBJ2-2 | TRBD2 | TRBV15 | TGTGCCACCAGCAGAGATTCTTTAGCGGGAGGGATCGGGGAGCTGTTTTTT | CATSRDSLAGGIGELFF
- | TRBJ2-1 | - | TRBV28 | TGTGCCAGCAGTTTTTTATCTAGCTACAATGAGCAGTTCTTC | CASSFLSSYNEQFF
- | TRBJ1-2 | - | TRBV4-3 | TGCGCCAGCAGCCAAGAAGGTTGGAGCTACCGTGGCTACACCTTC | CASSQEGWSYRGYTF
- | TRBJ2-1 | - | TRBV5-1 | TGCGCCAGCAGCCCCAGGGTTCTGAGCTCCTACAATGAGCAGTTCTTC | CASSPRVLSSYNEQFF
- | TRBJ2-3 | TRBD1 | TRBV7-9 | TGTGCCAGCAGCTCTGGACAGGAAACAGATACGCAGTATTTT | CASSSGQETDTQYF
- | TRBJ2-7 | - | TRBV4-3 | TGCGCCAGCAGCCGGACAAGGACGTACTACGAGCAGTACTTC | CASSRTRTYYEQYF
few | TRBJ2-7 | - | TRBV7-6 | TGTGCCAGCAGCTTAGTAGGGGGATCAGAGGTCTACGAGCAGTACTTC | CASSLVGGSEVYEQYF
- | TRBJ1-6 | - | TRBV30 | TGTGCCTGGAGCCTGGACGGTTCAGAATGGGATTCACCCCTCCACTTT | CAWSLDGSEWDSPLHF
once | TRBJ2-3 | - | TRBV5-5 | TGTGCCAGCAGCTTGGGACTCACCCTGAGCGGGACGCAGTATTTT | CASSLGLTLSGTQYF
- | TRBJ2-1 | - | TRBV7-8 | TGTGCCAGCAGCTTGGGAGGGGGGAATGAGCAGTTCTTC | CASSLGGGNEQFF
- | TRBJ2-1 | - | TRBV28 | TGTGCCAGCAGCTATAAAAAAGGGTTGTCCGGGTCGGCCGACTGGCGGGACAATGAGCAGTTCTTC | CASSYKKGLSGSADWRDNEQFF
- | TRBJ2-2 | - | TRBV10-2 | TGCGCCAGCAGTGAAGGGGGTACCGGGGAGCTGTTTTTT | CASSEGGTGELFF
- | TRBJ2-7 | - | TRBV7-2 | TGTGCCAGCAGCTCCAGACTCTCCTACGAGCAGTACTTC | CASSSRLSYEQYF
- | TRBJ2-1 | - | TRBV9 | TGTGCCAGCACCCATGAGGGAGCCTCCTACAATGAGCAGTTCTTC | CASTHEGASYNEQFF
- | TRBJ1-4 | - | TRBV6-1 | TGTGCCAGCAGTGAGAACAGTGCAACTAATGAAAAACTGTTTTTT | CASSENSATNEKLFF
once | TRBJ2-1 | - | TRBV5-1 | TGCGCCAGTATGGAACAGAATGAGCAGTTCTTC | CASMEQNEQFF
- | TRBJ2-7 | - | TRBV6-5 | TGTGCCAGCAGTTCCCAGGGGTGGTCCTACGAGCAGTACTTC | CASSSQGWSYEQYF
- | TRBJ2-2 | - | TRBV18 | TGTGCCAGCTCACCGACGGATGAGAACACCGGGGAGCTGTTTTTT | CASSPTDENTGELFF
- | TRBJ2-5 | TRBD2 | TRBV5-8 | TGTGCCACCGGGGGGAGAACAGGACTAGCGGGAGAGACCCAGTACTTC | CATGGRTGLAGETQYF
- | TRBJ2-5 | TRBD2 | TRBV4-3 | TGCGCCAGCAGCCAAGATGGGCTAGCGGGTGAGACCCAGTACTTC | CASSQDGLAGETQYF
- | TRBJ2-1 | - | TRBV20-1 | TGCAGTGCTAGAGGGGCAGAGCAGTTCTTC | CSARGAEQFF
- | TRBJ1-1 | - | TRBV30 | TGTGCCTGGAGTTTGGGGGCCTCAACCGGAGCTTTCTTT | CAWSLGASTGAFF
- | TRBJ2-7 | TRBD2 | TRBV7-2 | TGTGCCAGCAGCTTAGAGAGCGGGATCTCCTACGAGCAGTACTTC | CASSLESGISYEQYF
few | TRBJ1-1 | - | TRBV5-1 | TGCGCCAGCAGCCCCGAGGAGGGGATGAACACTGAAGCTTTCTTT | CASSPEEGMNTEAFF
- | TRBJ2-5 | TRBD1 | TRBV7-8 | TGTGCCAGCAGCATGGGACAGACCCTCGAAGAGACCCAGTACTTC | CASSMGQTLEETQYF